Described below is a single T cell receptor beta chain sequence and its context. As processed by the authors: Amplifying reference gene primers gave estimates of nucleated cell counts. The protocol was immunoSEQ multiplex PCR, while the TCRdb copy is restricted to in-frame clones and leaves out a portion. The D gene and trimming were derived from the DNA, and the V and J assignments and clone size from that table. The sample contains fewer than 500,000 clones, around nine tenths of which appear only once. The sample is drawn from a study of blood T cell repertoires in COVID-19. Study-level background: Both acute and convalescent COVID-19 samples were obtained from the United States, Italy and Spain. Sources were T cells, B-cell-depleted T cells, or PBMCs; the material itself was cDNA or gDNA.

J was trimmed by 8 bases and V by 0 bases; bases with no gene match: 8. The CDR3 contains 17 residues. Germline V gene sequence: CDR1 SGHAT, CDR2 FQDESV (reference sequence). The genes are TRBV11-1 and TRBJ2-1, with 12 positions matching TRBD2. Sequenced: peripheral blood. The source of this sequence is a woman younger than 45 with acute or convalescent COVID-19. CDR3 protein: CASSLASTSGGYYEQFF. The CDR3 DNA is TGTGCCAGCAGCTTAGCTAGTACTAGCGGGGGGTACTATGAGCAGTTCTTC.